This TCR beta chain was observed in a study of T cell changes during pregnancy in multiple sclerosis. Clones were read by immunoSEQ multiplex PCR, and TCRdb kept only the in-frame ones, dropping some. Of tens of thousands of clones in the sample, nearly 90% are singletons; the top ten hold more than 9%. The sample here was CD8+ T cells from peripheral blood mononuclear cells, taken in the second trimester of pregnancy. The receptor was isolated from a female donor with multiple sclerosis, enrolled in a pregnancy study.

The CDR3 is CSVPGEGGYTF. CDR3 coding DNA: TGCAGCGTTCCGGGGGAGGGTGGCTACACCTTC. The chain is built from TRBV29-1 and TRBJ1-2; possible D gene TRBD1, 5 bases. This CDR3 is 11 amino acids long. The V and J ends lost 5 bases and 7 bases respectively, with 11 bases between them. Per the germline V gene, CDR1 is SQVTM and CDR2 is ANQGSEA.